The T cell receptor beta chain described here comes from a study of cytomegalovirus exposure and HLA in healthy donors (dated by TCRdb to about 2017). Background on the whole study: An earlier analysis of some 620 of the donors reported 276 Gb of sequence data and 117 million unique TCR beta sequences obtained from some 200 million T cells. Approximately 300 gigabases of sequencing data and around 90 million unique TCR sequences made up an early release that covered nearly 650 HLA-typed donors. Of the roughly 430 genotyped donors, approximately 83% fell in the genetic ancestry cluster associated with self-reported Caucasian donors. The study aimed to test whether signatures of past pathogen exposure could be identified by cataloging public T cell receptors. The T cell repertoires of around 670 subjects were profiled by immunosequencing and related to cytomegalovirus serostatus. Along with the roughly 670-subject first cohort, a separate validation cohort of 120 different subjects was used. To predict cytomegalovirus infection status, the study brought together high-throughput TCR immunosequencing, statistical association of individual TCRs with disease status, and machine learning. A later analysis re-examined previously published TCR beta repertoires from more than 650 donors and added high-resolution HLA genotyping to investigate patterns of TCR occurrence. In the later analysis, no new phenotypic data were used to find candidate immune exposures; instead, reliance was placed on TCR beta sequences and their occurrence across donors. To decide whether each TCR beta V gene segment behaved as functional or pseudogenic, an earlier analysis of some 600 of the donors relied on high-throughput TCR beta sequencing. Alongside the repertoire data, information on donor age, sex, ethnicity and CMV serostatus was compiled. In a later genetic analysis, genome-wide SNP genotypes for about 60% of the 666 donors were used, and that subset was treated as a discovery cohort. All discovery cohort repertoires had been generated using a single sequencing platform. HLA typing covered class I and class II loci at four-digit resolution. The number of typed donors differed by locus: roughly 629-630 for A, B, C, DRB1 and DQB1; some 540 for DQA1; around 580 for DPA1; and approximately 450 for DPB1. Five DR-DQ haplotypes were treated as single units for association and clustering because of strong linkage in the cohort. Among some 410 genotyped donors of the cohort, an average of around 240,000 unique TCR beta nucleotide sequences was sequenced per donor, of which about 20% were non-productive.

The germline V gene (reference sequence) specifies MNHEY as CDR1 and SMNVEV as CDR2. CDR3 length: 14 amino acids, cysteine to phenylalanine. Here the CDR3 DNA is all that survives: 42 bases in frame from base 1. A distance of 14 bases separates the germline ends of V and J, which lose 5 bases and 4 bases respectively. In total, 600 or so healthy bone marrow donors made up the cohort. All cohort members were sampled while nominally healthy, although unrecorded immune exposures were likely present. The donor tested CMV seronegative, placing the donor among the 350 or so seronegative members of the cohort. Each donor provided a peripheral blood sample, and peripheral blood mononuclear cells were used for TCR beta sequencing. Genomic DNA extraction from the blood cell samples was performed with the Qiagen DNeasy Blood Extraction Kit. For this clone: The antigen it binds to is not known.

General findings and caveats noted by the study authors: A later analysis found that TCR association rates varied across HLA loci, with DRB1 alleles showing the most associated TCRs and HLA-C alleles the fewest. An association between a missense DCLRE1C variant and V-gene and J-gene trimming of TCR beta chains was found in a later genetic analysis and replicated in an independent cohort. In the study, some 160 TCR beta chains were listed as associated with cytomegalovirus. Compared with the roughly 720-donor mean, donors in an Asian-associated ancestry cluster had fewer N-insertions in productive TCRs, according to a later genetic analysis. Correlated functional status among segregating V segments might reflect linkage disequilibrium, but an unknown experimental factor could not be ruled out. Only TCR beta chains were sequenced in this cohort, and the absence of alpha or paired-chain data limited detectable features. In an earlier analysis of some 550 of the donors, most TCR beta V segments were observed in productive rearrangements about 87% or about 30% of the time, broadly matching IMGT annotations. In a later analysis, several top co-occurrence clusters were reported to appear linked to parvovirus B19, influenza, CMV and Epstein-Barr virus. In a later analysis, HLA-associated TCR beta chains showed more clonal expansion and lower generation probabilities than non-associated chains that were equally common. Because HLA typing was unavailable for some donors at each locus, only the typed subset was used in association tests. A cluster of highly shared sequence variants was judged likely to be a technical artifact of the sequencing pipeline. Cytomegalovirus status was reported to be diagnosed by the classifier with high specificity and sensitivity in both the original and validation cohorts. A later analysis associated 15,000 or so TCR beta sequences with specific HLA alleles at a false discovery rate of 0.05. In a later analysis, most CMV-associated TCR beta chains were found to appear HLA-restricted, with HLA associations seemingly driven largely by CMV exposure. When HLA alleles, especially DR and DQ, strongly co-occurred, attributing TCR associations to individual alleles was difficult. Some IMGT-functional V segments, including TRBV6-2 and TRBV6-3, could not be distinguished by the 87-base-pair reads and were therefore excluded. Because counts were too low, some 16 rarely observed V segments, including chromosome 9 orphons, were excluded from the earlier analysis of 500 to 700 of the donors. It was suggested by the authors that the approach could potentially be generalized to other disease states and immunological phenotypes. Most TCR sequences were seen in very few donors, while some public TCRs were found in many individuals. In vitro tests confirmed that a few of the cytomegalovirus-associated TCR beta chains recognize cytomegalovirus antigens. Roughly uniform sequencing depth across donors was assumed in presence/absence analyses, although this assumption may not hold. For the cohort, immune exposure information was limited to CMV serostatus. A further reported finding was that TCR beta sequences accurately predicted the HLA-A and HLA-B alleles for most subjects in the first cohort.

Libraries were prepared through the immunoSEQ multiplex PCR assay. The multiplex PCR relied on a mix of 60 forward primers for TCR Vbeta segments and 13 reverse primers for TCR Jbeta segments. A multiplex PCR assay on genomic DNA amplified the CDR3 region of rearranged TCR beta genes. The amplified TCR beta libraries were sequenced on the Illumina HiSeq System as 87-base-pair reads. Under the source paper's analysis protocol: A later analysis tallied approximately 87 million unique TCR beta chains across the approximately 670 repertoires, and roughly 11 million of those chains were shared by two or more donors. Raw reads were error-corrected and collapsed into unique sequences with a nearest-neighbor algorithm that merged closely related sequences to remove PCR and sequencing errors. Alignment of CDR3 sequences to IMGT reference sequences was used to assign V, D and J gene segments. For a sequence to be retained, a match of at least six nucleotides was required to both a V gene segment and a J gene segment. A rearrangement counted as productive if the CDR3 had no stop codons and remained in frame with V and J, and every other rearrangement counted as non-productive. CDR3 was defined according to IMGT convention as the region running from the second conserved V-encoded cysteine to the conserved J-encoded phenylalanine. Sequences without an unambiguous match to a single V gene segment were excluded from the earlier analysis of about 630 of the donors. An earlier analysis of fewer than 750 of the donors classified V segments as functional when productive rearrangements were above 56.7% and as segregating when the standard deviation between donors was above 5%. A statistical classification framework was developed to diagnose cytomegalovirus status using the catalog of TCR beta chain sequences. A later analysis assigned V and J genes by comparing TCR nucleotide sequences with IMGT/GENE-DB human TR gene sequences. Using the TCRdist pipeline, a later analysis assigned CDR3 sequences along with most-parsimonious VDJ recombination scenarios. In a later analysis, every TCR beta chain was defined by the combination of its CDR3 amino acid sequence and its V-gene family, and reads without a unique V-gene family were dropped. To address suspected cross-contamination and a sequencing artifact, a later analysis removed 592 highly shared, low-generation-probability nucleotide sequences. In a later analysis, a clonal expansion index for each public chain was calculated from normalized within-repertoire ranks of inferred template counts. A later analysis computed generation probabilities with a VDJ recombination model fitted to out-of-frame rearrangements, and checked the results against IGoR. In a later analysis, hypergeometric tests were used to score TCR-TCR, TCR-HLA and TCR-CMV co-occurrence, with a repertoire-size bias correction applied to TCR pairs. A later analysis estimated false discovery rates by permuting HLA or CMV assignments 20 times. In a later analysis, co-occurring TCRs were grouped using DBSCAN, with TCRdist sequence similarity added in when clustering inside HLA-allele-positive subsets. Co-occurrence clustering excluded repertoires with fewer than 30,000 or more than 120,000 public chains, plus five with anomalous nucleotide sharing. In its TCRdb copy, this immuneACCESS table keeps in-frame sequences only and misses some clones. Where compared with another copy, unresolved V genes explain less than half of these, and the others have no known cause. V and J calls and clone size are those listed in that table; D and trimming were worked out from the DNA. This sample's records show around 140,000 clones. About 0.96% of the sample rests with the top ten.

Sequencing input: PBMCs. This sequence was found in a male donor in good health and CMV-seronegative. The rearrangement combines TRBV27 with TRBJ1-2; a tentative D match to TRBD1 spans 5 bases. The CDR3 protein: CASSLGQWTYGYTF. The nucleotide sequence reads TGTGCCAGCAGTCTCGGACAATGGACCTATGGCTACACCTTC.